The clone carrying this T cell receptor (beta chain) appeared a few times. What it binds is unknown. The sample originates from a study of post-analysis software for immune sequencing data. Study context: Both relapsing-remitting and secondary progressive multiple sclerosis featured among the disease courses, as did progressive-relapsing multiple sclerosis. Study-wide points: Compared with controls, patients showed significantly lower normalized Chao1 diversity. Strong co-clustering by F measure was seen for same-batch samples. Five TRBV segments were significantly more frequent in patients than in controls. TRBV5-6, TRBV5-1 and TRBV20-1 were among these segments.

Prepared libraries of TCR beta cDNA carried unique molecular identifiers. T cells, about 0.95 to 10 million of them, yielded about half a million cDNA molecules. Each CDR3 protein is one row after TCRdb ran MiXCR on the PCR reads. The sample lists 750,000 to 950,000 distinct CDR3 sequences, roughly half occurring once. Germline-derived CDR1 and CDR2 are SQVTM and ANQGSEA. Germline trimming cut 4 bases from V and 5 bases from J; bases unmatched to any gene: 10. This CDR3 region has 15 residues. The TCR sequence derives from a girl under 18 with multiple sclerosis. Sequenced: blood. The chain joins TRBV29-1 to TRBJ1-2; TRBD1 aligns across 10 bases. CDR3 bases: TGCAGCGTTGCTCCTGACAGGGGGCGGGGGTATGGCTACACCTTC. It specifies CSVAPDRGRGYGYTF.